Shown below are 20 T cell receptor beta chains from a single sample sequenced in a study of shared T cell receptors in the human thymus. Some clones are missing from TCRdb's copy, which holds only in-frame ones; the method was immunoSEQ multiplex PCR. The sample has hundreds of thousands of clones, about 87% seen once; the top ten hold roughly 0.0086%. The same data also went into a second study, on human thymus T cells.

The sample was thymocytes. These receptors were obtained from a boy under two years old with a congenital heart defect.

The V and J genes are TRBV21-1 and TRBJ2-7; TRBD2 is the table's D call, not checked against the DNA. TRBV21-1 is noted as a pseudogene. This CDR3 contains 18 residues. The CDR3, as DNA: TGTGCCAGCCCGCCGGGGGGGGCAGGGGCTACCTTATACTACGAGCAGTACTTC. Translated: CASPPGGAGATLYYEQYF.

The count of this clone is one. The rearrangement joins TRBV4-1 to TRBJ2-7; 9 bases align to TRBD1. Germline CDR1 is MGHRA and CDR2 is YSYEKL. With 1 base clipped from V and 5 bases from J, the junction kept 15 bases outside the gene matches. The CDR3 is 18 amino acids. In DNA, the CDR3 is TGCGCCAGCAGCCAAGGCTCAGGGGGACAGGGCCTCGGCGACGAGCAGTACTTC. Residues: CASSQGSGGQGLGDEQYF.

J is TRBJ2-1 and V is TRBV14; TRBD1 agrees at 8 bases. With V trimmed by 3 bases and J by 7 bases, 11 bases remained unmatched. The CDR3 has 16 residues. CDR1 SGHDN and CDR2 FVKESK come from the germline V gene. CDR3: CASSHGQGSRWNEQFF. CDR3 coding DNA: TGTGCCAGCAGCCACGGACAGGGAAGCAGGTGGAATGAGCAGTTCTTC. Complete variable domain (other parts from reference TRBV14 and TRBJ2-1): EAGVTQFPSHSVIEKGQTVTLRCDPISGHDNLYWYRRVMGKEIKFLLHFVKESKQDESGMPNNRFLAERTGGTYSTLKVQPAELEDSGVYFCASSHGQGSRWNEQFFGPGTRLTVL.

V gene TRBV4-3 combines with J gene TRBJ2-7; D uncertain. V was trimmed by 5 bases and J by 3 bases, leaving 8 bases between them. Germline V gene lookup returns CDR1 LGHNA and CDR2 YSLEER. The CDR3 extends over 12 amino acids. The CDR3 DNA is TGCGCCAGCAGCTCTCGTCTCTACGAGCAGTACTTC. Protein sequence: CASSSRLYEQYF.

The genes are TRBV5-5 and TRBJ1-2; D possibly corresponds to TRBD1 (6 bases). V was trimmed by 3 bases and J by 0 bases, leaving 12 bases between them. The germline V gene encodes CDR1 SGHKS and CDR2 YYEKEE (reference sequence). The CDR3 covers 15 residues. Here the CDR3 reads CASSWWTASNYGYTF. The CDR3 DNA reads as TGTGCCAGCAGCTGGTGGACAGCCTCTAACTATGGCTACACCTTC.

CDR3 in DNA: TGTGCCAGCAGTTTATTGGTCCAGGGGGGACTCTATGGCTACACCTTC. Translating gives CASSLLVQGGLYGYTF. The V call is TRBV28, the J call TRBJ1-2; TRBD1 matches 7 bases. V gave up 1 base and J gave up 4 bases; unmatched junction bases: 9. Germline V gives CDR1 MDHEN, CDR2 SYDVKM. The CDR3 runs to 16 residues.

The rearrangement joins TRBV2 to TRBJ2-7, with 10 bases identical to TRBD1. This CDR3 is built from 15 residues. Germline CDR1 is SNHLY and CDR2 is FYNNEI. The junction had 8 bases not matched to a gene; V was cut back by 6 bases and J by 3 bases. The CDR3 here is CASSYRDRGFYEQYF. In DNA form, the CDR3 reads TGTGCCAGCAGCTACCGGGACAGGGGATTCTACGAGCAGTACTTC.

This clone occurred a few times. The chain is built from TRBV6-5 and TRBJ1-1; D is possibly TRBD1 (5 bases). V was clipped by 0 bases and J by 1 base, with 9 bases between them. Germline V gives CDR1 MNHEY, CDR2 SVGAGI. The CDR3 has 15 residues. CDR3 DNA sequence: TGTGCCAGCAGTTACTCGAAGACAGAGAACACTGAAGCTTTCTTT. It is translated as CASSYSKTENTEAFF.

The V and J genes are TRBV20-1 and TRBJ2-3, with D unresolved. Germline lookup yields CDR1 DFQATT and CDR2 SNEGSKA (reference sequence). There are 11 residues in the CDR3. Trimming shortened V by 3 bases and J by 3 bases, and 4 bases separated the two germline ends. CDR3 nucleotides: TGCAGTGCTAGTAGAACAGATACGCAGTATTTT. It specifies CSASRTDTQYF.

The chain uses TRBV5-8 and TRBJ1-1; 8 bases fit TRBD1. CDR3 size: 12 residues. Germline trimming cut 0 bases from V and 8 bases from J; bases unmatched to any gene: 0. Germline V gene lookup returns CDR1 SGHTS and CDR2 YDEGEE. The CDR3 DNA reads as TGTGCCAGCAGCTTGGGGACAGGGGAAGCTTTCTTT. It yields the protein CASSLGTGEAFF.

This chain joins TRBV30 and TRBJ1-3, with 9 bases aligning to TRBD1. Per the germline V gene, CDR1 is GTSNPN and CDR2 is SVGIG (reference sequence). V shed 4 bases, J shed 8 bases, and the junction held 12 bases outside the gene matches. This CDR3 has 15 amino acids. The CDR3 DNA follows: TGTGCCTGGACCGTAAGGGACAGGGTTAGGGACACCATATATTTT. Protein: CAWTVRDRVRDTIYF.

This sequence joins TRBV28 and TRBJ2-7, with a possible D match to TRBD2 (5 bases). This CDR3 is 17 amino acids long. The V end lost 4 bases, the J end lost 2 bases, and 21 bases lay between the germline ends. Per the germline V gene, CDR1 is MDHEN and CDR2 is SYDVKM. As DNA, the CDR3 is TGTGCCAGCAGTTGTCCAATCGAGCAGCGGAGGACCTACGAGCAGTACTTC. Translating gives CASSCPIEQRRTYEQYF. The variable domain in full, completed from reference TRBV28 and TRBJ2-7, reads DVKVTQSSRYLVKRTGEKVFLECVQDMDHENMFWYRQDPGLGLRLIYFSYDVKMKEKGDIPEGYSVSREKKERFSLILESASTNQTSMYLCASSCPIEQRRTYEQYFGPGTRLTVT.

The J gene is TRBJ2-1, the V gene TRBV7-9; 8 bases map to TRBD2. The CDR3 is 16 residues long. The germline CDR1 and CDR2 sequences are SEHNR and FQNEAQ (reference sequence). V lost 2 bases and J lost 0; bases outside the gene matches: 3. The chain's CDR3 is CASSLRAGGSYNEQFF. The DNA for the CDR3 is TGTGCCAGCAGCTTACGTGCGGGAGGCTCCTACAATGAGCAGTTCTTC.

In its sample, this clone was seen a few times. The CDR3 sequence: CASSQEPTGPNTEAFF. In nucleotides, the CDR3 is TGTGCCAGCAGCCAAGAACCGACAGGCCCGAACACTGAAGCTTTCTTT. The V call is TRBV4-2, the J call TRBJ1-1, with D maybe TRBD1 (6 bases). Trimming pared 0 bases from V and 1 base from J, leaving 12 bases between. This CDR3 is 16 amino acids long. CDR1 is LGHNA, CDR2 YNFKEQ, per germline.

This rearrangement joins TRBV6-5 to TRBJ1-1; 7 bases line up with TRBD1. V was pared by 1 base and J by 0 bases, with 5 bases of the junction left unmatched. The CDR3 sequence is 16 residues long. Germline values: CDR1 MNHEY, CDR2 SVGAGI. In DNA, the CDR3 is TGTGCCAGCAGTTACTATGGGACAGAGATGAACACTGAAGCTTTCTTT. It yields the protein CASSYYGTEMNTEAFF.

The table lists this clone with a count of one. This sample includes further DNA sequences coding for the same CDR3. Written as DNA, the CDR3 is TGTGCCAGTAGTATGGGACAACTGAACACTGAAGCTTTCTTT. Its protein product is CASSMGQLNTEAFF. The chain employs TRBV19 and TRBJ1-1; maybe TRBD1 (6 bases). Trimming stripped 3 bases from V and 0 bases from J, with 8 bases between. Germline V CDR1 and CDR2: LNHDA, SQIVND (reference sequence). The CDR3 is 14 residues long.

The CDR3 coding sequence is TGTGCCAGCAGCTTGGCAAGACTGGAGCCCCCTATGAGTCTCGAGCAGTACTTC. Protein sequence: CASSLARLEPPMSLEQYF. The chain combines TRBV5-4 with TRBJ2-7; no clear D gene. With 0 bases removed from V and 6 bases from J, the gap between germline ends came to 25 bases. Looked up from germline, CDR1 is SGHNT and CDR2 is YYREEE (reference sequence). This CDR3 spans 18 amino acids.

A few counts support this clone. The chain combines TRBV28 with TRBJ1-1; TRBD1 aligns across 11 bases. Germline V gene data show CDR1 as MDHEN and CDR2 as SYDVKM. The CDR3 consists of 13 residues. V shed 6 bases, J shed 6 bases, and the junction held 3 bases outside the gene matches. The CDR3 coding sequence is TGTGCCAGCAGATGGGACAGGGGGTCTGAAGCTTTCTTT. Translation gives CASRWDRGSEAFF.

The V and J genes are TRBV6-6 and TRBJ2-4; TRBD2 matches 15 bases. The germline V gene encodes CDR1 MNHNY and CDR2 SVGAGI (reference sequence). V gave up 5 bases and J gave up 7 bases; unmatched junction bases: 6. The CDR3 sequence is 16 residues long. CDR3 sequence: CASSQGLAGGPNIQYF. CDR3 in DNA: TGTGCCAGCAGTCAAGGACTAGCGGGAGGGCCCAACATTCAGTACTTC.

The V gene is TRBV27, the J gene TRBJ1-5; 8 bases are a match to TRBD1. The CDR3 extends over 15 amino acids. V lost 5 bases, J lost 5 bases, and 8 bases stayed unmatched. CDR1 and CDR2 (germline): MNHEY, SMNVEV (reference sequence). CDR3 nucleotide sequence: TGTGCCAGCAGTCCATGGACAGGGTGGCATCAGCCCCAGCATTTT. Protein sequence: CASSPWTGWHQPQHF.